Listed below are T cell receptor beta chains from one sample, sequenced in a study of cytomegalovirus exposure and HLA in healthy donors. Generated by immunoSEQ multiplex PCR, the TCRdb table keeps only in-frame clones and is missing some. The table has 130,000 to 150,000 clones, roughly 80% seen once. Sequenced input: PBMCs. The receptors here all came from a woman aged 40 to 50 in good health and CMV-seropositive. CDR3s include the opening cysteine and the closing phenylalanine or tryptophan. Each record gives: J gene, V gene, D gene, clone size, CDR3 DNA, CDR3 protein. A D gene is named only where the DNA matches it firmly. Only some rows state a clone size, as once, few, many or a class for expanded clones.

TRBJ2-5,TRBV25-1,-,-,TGTGCCAGCAGTGGTCCCGGGACCCAGTACTTC,CASSGPGTQYF
TRBJ2-7,TRBV6-5,-,few,TGTGCCAGCAGTTCTCGCCTAGGCCTCACCTACGAGCAGTACTTC,CASSSRLGLTYEQYF
TRBJ2-7,TRBV27,TRBD2,-,TGTGCCAGCAGCCAGCTAGCGGGGGTATTCTACGAGCAGTACTTC,CASSQLAGVFYEQYF
TRBJ2-4,TRBV19,TRBD2,-,TGTGCCAGTAGTATCGACCCCGGGGGGGGCCCTAACATTCAGTACTTC,CASSIDPGGGPNIQYF
TRBJ2-3,TRBV5-8,TRBD2,-,TGTGCCAGCAGCGGGATACTAGCGGATACCACAGATACGCAGTATTTT,CASSGILADTTDTQYF
TRBJ2-3,TRBV9,TRBD2,-,TGTGCCAGCAGCGTAGGTAGTAGCGGGATTGGGGATACGCAGTATTTT,CASSVGSSGIGDTQYF
TRBJ2-7,TRBV28,TRBD1,-,TGTGCCAGCAGTACCCCGGGACAGGGAGCCCCCTACGAGCAGTACTTC,CASSTPGQGAPYEQYF
TRBJ1-5,TRBV5-6,TRBD1,-,TGTGCCAGCAGCTTGGGGGCAGGGGGGTATCAGCCCCAGCATTTT,CASSLGAGGYQPQHF
TRBJ1-1,TRBV13,TRBD1,few,TGTGCCTCAACGACAGGGTTCACTGAAGCTTTCTTT,CASTTGFTEAFF
TRBJ2-1,TRBV4-2,TRBD2,-,TGTGCCAGCAGCCAAGAAATCGAGACTAGCGGTCCCTACAATGAGCAGTTCTTC,CASSQEIETSGPYNEQFF
TRBJ1-1,TRBV6-1,TRBD1,-,TGTGCCAGCAGTGAAGGGGGGACAGGCCAGAAAGCTTTCTTT,CASSEGGTGQKAFF
TRBJ2-1,TRBV18,TRBD1,-,TGTGCCAGCTCACCTGGACAGGGGGCGAACAATGAGCAGTTCTTC,CASSPGQGANNEQFF
TRBJ2-7,TRBV9,-,-,TGTGCCAGCAGCGTAGATGTGGGAGGGGGGAGGGCCGTCGAGCAGTACTTC,CASSVDVGGGRAVEQYF
TRBJ2-5,TRBV7-2,-,-,TGTGCCAGCAGCCTCAACAGGGGGCGGGGGGCACAAGAGACCCAGTACTTC,CASSLNRGRGAQETQYF
TRBJ2-1,TRBV15,-,-,TGTGCCACCAGCAGAGATGGCAGGGAGGATGAGCAGTTCTTC,CATSRDGREDEQFF